This T cell receptor beta chain stems from a study of T cells after yellow fever vaccination. Broader study findings: Few clonotypes appeared in both CD4 and CD8 compartments. Re-detected after boosting: most primary clones, more than 95% of CD4 and less than 90% of CD8.

This CDR3 has 13 amino acids. Germline V gene lookup returns CDR1 DFQATT and CDR2 SNEGSKA (reference sequence). The V gene lost 5 bases and the J gene lost 3 bases, with 14 bases spanning the gap. This clonotype has ten or more counts. Its antigen is not identified. 5'RACE template switching produced TCR cDNA carrying a universal primer site and UMIs. One entry per CDR3 protein, called by TCRdb with MiXCR from the 5' RACE reads. The table includes 29,000 or so distinct CDR3 sequences, about 5% detected once. Source: CD8+ T cells sorted from PBMCs, taken 10 days after the yellow fever booster vaccination. The sequence derives from a man aged 30 to 39 who received the YFV17D yellow fever vaccine. The rearrangement links TRBV20-1 to TRBJ2-7; D ambiguous. CDR3: CSAPNGQLYEQYF. CDR3 nucleotide sequence: TGCAGTGCTCCAAACGGGCAACTCTACGAGCAGTACTTC.